This TCR beta chain was captured in a study of shared clonotypes between healthy human individuals. Study-level findings and limits: Clonotypes which were not shared had lower generation probabilities than clonotypes that all four donors shared. Naive subsets, compared against memory subsets, generally had larger estimated richness values.

CDR1 and CDR2 from the germline V gene are SGHRS and YFSETQ. This CDR3 region has 14 residues. V was cut by 5 bases and J by 4 bases, with 12 bases left in between. Of note for this clone: What it recognizes is unknown.

The method was immunoSEQ multiplex PCR; TCRdb's version includes in-frame clones alone and lacks a portion of them. This sample carries over a million clones, nearly 99% of them seen once, and the ten largest clones take roughly 0.4%. The sequence was collected from a man aged 25-40 years in good health. The J gene is TRBJ2-2, the V gene TRBV5-1, with a possible D match to TRBD2 (5 bases). The source material was naive CD4+ T cells sorted from blood. The subset: CD45RA+ positively selected. The chain's CDR3 is CASSRDWGTGELFF. The CDR3 DNA follows: TGCGCCAGCAGTCGGGATTGGGGCACCGGGGAGCTGTTTTTT.